What follows are 16 T cell receptor beta chains derived from one specimen sequenced in a study of low-dose radiotherapy and immunotherapy resistance in tumors. The sample's time point: after trial treatment. Described treatment: LDRT plus nivolumab, ipilimumab, low-dose cyclophosphamide and aspirin (RACIN trial). TRAV and TRBV primers primed cDNA for both TCRalpha and TCRbeta. The authors amplified TCRs for about 20 PCR cycles with a constant-region primer and a V-primer adapter. Each CDR3 protein is one row after TCRdb ran MiXCR on the reads. The sample gives under 95,000 distinct CDR3 sequences, roughly 17% of which show up once; roughly 1.5% is in the top ten. The sequencing used PBMCs, collected after low-dose radiotherapy plus immunotherapy. The source is a male donor with prostate cancer.

A note on this clonotype: This probably arose from a read error, given a far larger clone one base away. The V call is TRBV27, the J call TRBJ2-3, with TRBD2 as a possible D gene (6 bases). The CDR3 has 16 amino acids. Germline CDR1 is MNHEY and CDR2 is SMNVEV (reference sequence). The CDR3 is CASSLSGGASTDTKYF. DNA for the CDR3: TGTGCCAGCAGTTTATCCGGAGGGGCCAGCACAGATACGAAGTATTTT.

This clonotype was seen at least ten times. The chain has TRBV19 and TRBJ2-1, with D possibly matching TRBD2 (7 bases). This CDR3 is built from 15 residues. Germline assignment: CDR1 LNHDA and CDR2 SQIVND (reference sequence). V was cut by 10 bases and J by 0 bases, with 16 bases left in between. CDR3 nucleotides: TGTGCCACCTCCGGGGGGCCTCCCTCCTACAATGAGCAGTTCTTC. Translated, it gives CATSGGPPSYNEQFF.

This clonotype was recorded many times. The J gene is TRBJ2-7, the V gene TRBV7-8; 9 nucleotides match TRBD2. The CDR3 consists of 17 residues. J gave up 0 bases and V 1 base, and 7 bases lay outside the gene matches. Germline loops: CDR1 SGHVS, CDR2 FQNEAQ. The CDR3 DNA reads as TGTGCCAGCAGCTTAGGGGCGGGAGGGATAAGCTCCTACGAGCAGTACTTC. Its protein product is CASSLGAGGISSYEQYF.

This clonotype was found many times. The chain links TRBV7-2 to TRBJ2-2; possible D gene TRBD1, 6 bases. Per the germline V gene, CDR1 is SGHTA and CDR2 is FQGNSA. V lost 0 bases, J lost 7 bases, and 9 bases lay in between. This CDR3 comprises 14 residues. The CDR3 spells CASSLAGAIGELFF. CDR3 sequence (DNA): TGTGCCAGCAGCTTAGCGGGGGCTATCGGGGAGCTGTTTTTT.

Concerning this clonotype: With a far larger clone one base away, a read error is the likely cause. This chain uses TRBV5-4 with TRBJ2-1; TRBD2 agrees at 9 bases. Losses at the gene ends were 4 bases for V and 10 bases for J; bases not matched to a gene: 15. This CDR3 comprises 16 residues. The germline CDR1 and CDR2 sequences are SGHNT and YYREEE (reference sequence). CDR3 in DNA: TGTGCCAGCAGCCCGGGAGGGACTAGCCTAGCCTACGAGCAGTTCTTC. Residues: CASSPGGTSLAYEQFF.

Many counts were recorded for this clonotype. This chain links TRBV29-1 with TRBJ2-3, with D possibly being TRBD2 (6 bases). V was pared by 8 bases and J by 2 bases, with 14 bases between. There are 13 residues in the CDR3. The germline CDR1 and CDR2 sequences are SQVTM and ANQGSEA. CDR3 nucleotides: TGCAGCTCCGACGGAGGGTTCACAGATACGCAGTATTTT. It yields the protein CSSDGGFTDTQYF.

This clonotype was observed many times. J is TRBJ2-5 and V is TRBV24-1, with 7 bases fitting TRBD1. The CDR3 is 15 residues long. Trimming took 3 bases from V and 7 from J; bases not matched to a gene: 10. Per germline, CDR1 KGHDR and CDR2 SFDVKD. CDR3 nucleotide sequence: TGTGCCACCAGTGATATCAAAGACTCAGGGGGGACCCAGTACTTC. Protein: CATSDIKDSGGTQYF.

This clonotype was counted ten times or more. This chain joins TRBV7-2 and TRBJ2-7; possibly TRBD1 or TRBD2 for D (6 bases each). The V gene's germline CDR1 is SGHTA and CDR2 FQGNSA. Trimming pared 5 bases from V and 1 base from J, leaving 15 bases between. The CDR3 length is 15 residues. This CDR3 reads CASSREWGRSYEQYF. The CDR3 DNA follows: TGTGCCAGCAGCCGGGAGTGGGGGCGATCCTACGAGCAGTACTTC. Supplemented by reference TRBV7-2 and TRBJ2-7, the full variable domain reads GAGVSQSPSNKVTEKGKDVELRCDPISGHTALYWYRQSLGQGLEFLIYFQGNSAPDKSGLPSDRFSAERTGGSVSTLTIQRTQQEDSAVYLCASSREWGRSYEQYFGPGTRLTVT.

Many counts were recorded for this clonotype. This chain joins TRBV9 and TRBJ1-2, with no clear D. Trimming shortened V by 3 bases and J by 7 bases, and 10 bases separated the two germline ends. The CDR3 spans 12 residues. The germline V gene encodes CDR1 SGDLS and CDR2 YYNGEE. This chain's CDR3 is CASSAPVGGYTF. The CDR3 nucleotides read TGTGCCAGCAGCGCTCCAGTCGGTGGCTACACCTTC.

This clonotype came up many times. The junction differs from germline at one of its ends, possibly a read error. The rearrangement joins TRBV9 to TRBJ2-1; D is undetermined. The length of the CDR3 is 13 residues. Germline values: CDR1 SGDLS, CDR2 YYNGEE. The CDR3 is CASSVGAYDEQFF. CDR3 nucleotides: TGTGCCAGCAGCGTGGGTGCCTACGATGAGCAGTTCTTC.

This clonotype was picked up many times. This chain uses TRBV21-1 with TRBJ2-7; TRBD1 reflects the table's D call only, with no check against the DNA. TRBV21-1 is deemed a pseudogene. The CDR3 loop spans 15 amino acids. CDR3 protein: CASSLETGPGNEQYF. CDR3 DNA: TGTGCCAGCTCCCTTGAGACAGGCCCCGGGAACGAGCAGTACTTC.

This clonotype was seen many times. This sequence joins TRBV29-1 and TRBJ2-3, with 9 bases fitting TRBD2. This CDR3 has 14 amino acids. Germline CDR1 and CDR2: SQVTM and ANQGSEA. The junction had 4 bases not matched to a gene; V was cut back by 6 bases and J by 0 bases. CDR3 sequence: CSVGLASSTDTQYF. The CDR3 bases are TGCAGCGTCGGACTAGCGTCTAGCACAGATACGCAGTATTTT.

The J gene is TRBJ1-4, the V gene TRBV5-1, with unresolved D. From germline, CDR1 is SGHRS and CDR2 YFSETQ. This CDR3 has 14 residues. V dropped 0 bases and J dropped 4 bases, with 7 bases sitting between them. The CDR3 loop is CASSLDGINEKLFF. In DNA form, the CDR3 reads TGCGCCAGCAGCTTGGATGGCATTAATGAAAAACTGTTTTTT.

The V gene is TRBV29-1, the J gene TRBJ2-7; 10 bases fit TRBD2. In germline, CDR1 is SQVTM, CDR2 ANQGSEA. The V and J ends lost 4 bases and 2 bases, in that order; junction bases with no gene match: 8. The CDR3 loop spans 15 amino acids. The CDR3 DNA reads as TGCAGCGTTGGAGGACTAGCGGAAAGACCCTACGAGCAGTACTTC. It encodes CSVGGLAERPYEQYF.

This sequence joins TRBV9 and TRBJ2-7; a weak D match, TRBD1 (5 bases). V lost 2 bases to trimming and J lost 7 bases, with 13 bases between them. The germline V gene has CDR1 SGDLS and CDR2 YYNGEE. This CDR3 contains 13 residues. The CDR3 bases are TGTGCCAGCAGCGTTAGTCCGGCAGGGGAGCAGTACTTC. It codes for CASSVSPAGEQYF.

At least ten counts were recorded for this clonotype. The gene calls are TRBV7-2 and TRBJ1-5; possibly TRBD1 for D (5 bases). This CDR3 has 14 amino acids. V was cut by 1 base and J by 4 bases, with 8 bases left in between. Germline V gene lookup returns CDR1 SGHTA and CDR2 FQGNSA. CDR3 residues: CASSLGQPNQPQHF. Here the CDR3 DNA reads TGTGCCAGCAGCTTAGGACAGCCGAATCAGCCCCAGCATTTT.